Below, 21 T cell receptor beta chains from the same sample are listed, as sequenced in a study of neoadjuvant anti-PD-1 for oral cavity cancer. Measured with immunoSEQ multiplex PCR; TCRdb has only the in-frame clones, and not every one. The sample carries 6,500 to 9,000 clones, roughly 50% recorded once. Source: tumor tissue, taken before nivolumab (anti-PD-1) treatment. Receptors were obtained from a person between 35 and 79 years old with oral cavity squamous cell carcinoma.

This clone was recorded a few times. The chain's CDR3 is CASSAWDEQFF. CDR3 bases: TGTGCCAGCAGTGCATGGGATGAGCAGTTCTTC. The chain recombines TRBV2 with TRBJ2-1; D call uncertain. This CDR3 spans 11 amino acids. Germline V lookup: CDR1 SNHLY, CDR2 FYNNEI. Deletions cut 4 bases from V and 8 bases from J, with 6 bases between.

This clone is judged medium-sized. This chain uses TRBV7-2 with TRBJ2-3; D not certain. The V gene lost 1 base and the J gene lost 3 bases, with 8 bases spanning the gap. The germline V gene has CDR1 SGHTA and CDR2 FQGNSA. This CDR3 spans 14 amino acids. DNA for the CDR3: TGTGCCAGCAGCTTAGTAGTCCGGACAGATACGCAGTATTTT. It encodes CASSLVVRTDTQYF.

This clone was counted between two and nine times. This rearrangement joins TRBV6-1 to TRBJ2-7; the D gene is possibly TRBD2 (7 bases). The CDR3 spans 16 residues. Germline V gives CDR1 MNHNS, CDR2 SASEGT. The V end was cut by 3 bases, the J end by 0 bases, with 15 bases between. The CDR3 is CASSDLGGESSYEQYF. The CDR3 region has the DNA TGTGCCAGCAGTGATCTAGGGGGGGAGAGCTCCTACGAGCAGTACTTC.

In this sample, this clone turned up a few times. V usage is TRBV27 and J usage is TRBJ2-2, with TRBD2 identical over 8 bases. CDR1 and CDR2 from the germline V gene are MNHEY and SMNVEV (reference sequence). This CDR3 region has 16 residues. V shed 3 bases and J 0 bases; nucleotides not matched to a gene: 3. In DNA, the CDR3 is TGTGCCAGCAGTTTGCTAGCGGGTGCGAACACCGGGGAGCTGTTTTTT. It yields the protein CASSLLAGANTGELFF.

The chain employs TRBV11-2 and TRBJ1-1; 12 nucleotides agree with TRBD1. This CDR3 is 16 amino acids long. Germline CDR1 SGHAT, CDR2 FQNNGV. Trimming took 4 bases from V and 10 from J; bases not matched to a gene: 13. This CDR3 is CASSSDRDRGPRGAFF. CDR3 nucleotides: TGTGCCAGCAGCTCCGACCGGGACAGGGGGCCCCGGGGAGCTTTCTTT.

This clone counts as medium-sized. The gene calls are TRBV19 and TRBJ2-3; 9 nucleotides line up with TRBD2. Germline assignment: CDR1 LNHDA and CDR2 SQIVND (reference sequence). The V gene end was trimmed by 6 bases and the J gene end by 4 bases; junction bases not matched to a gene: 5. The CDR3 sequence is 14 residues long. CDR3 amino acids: CASSALAGPDTQYF. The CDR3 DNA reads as TGTGCCAGTAGCGCTCTAGCGGGACCAGATACGCAGTATTTT.

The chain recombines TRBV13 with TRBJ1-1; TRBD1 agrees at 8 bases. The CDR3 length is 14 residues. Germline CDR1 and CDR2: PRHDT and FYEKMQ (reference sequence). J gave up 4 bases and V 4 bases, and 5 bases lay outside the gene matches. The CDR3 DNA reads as TGTGCCAGCAGCTCGGACAGGGAGGCCACTGAAGCTTTCTTT. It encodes CASSSDREATEAFF.

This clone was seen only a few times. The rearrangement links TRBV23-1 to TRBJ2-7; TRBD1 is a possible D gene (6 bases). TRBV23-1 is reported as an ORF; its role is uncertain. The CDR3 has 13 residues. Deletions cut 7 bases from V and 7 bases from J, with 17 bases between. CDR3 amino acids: CASTDRPLGEQYF. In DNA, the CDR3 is TGCGCCAGCACAGACAGGCCCCTGGGGGAGCAGTACTTC.

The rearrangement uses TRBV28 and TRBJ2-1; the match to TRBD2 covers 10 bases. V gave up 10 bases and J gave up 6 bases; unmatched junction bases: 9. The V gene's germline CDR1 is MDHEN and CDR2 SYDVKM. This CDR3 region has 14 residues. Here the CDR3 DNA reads TGTGCCACAAAGAGGACTAGCGGCTTCAATGAGCAGTTCTTC. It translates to CATKRTSGFNEQFF. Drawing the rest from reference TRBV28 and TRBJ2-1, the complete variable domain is DVKVTQSSRYLVKRTGEKVFLECVQDMDHENMFWYRQDPGLGLRLIYFSYDVKMKEKGDIPEGYSVSREKKERFSLILESASTNQTSMYLCATKRTSGFNEQFFGPGTRLTVL.

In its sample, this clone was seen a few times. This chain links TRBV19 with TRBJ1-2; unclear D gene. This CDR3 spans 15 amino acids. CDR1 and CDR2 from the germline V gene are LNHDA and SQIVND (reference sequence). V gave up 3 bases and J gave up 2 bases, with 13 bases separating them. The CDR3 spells CASSMTGSLNYGYTF. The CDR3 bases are TGTGCCAGTAGTATGACGGGGAGTCTCAACTATGGCTACACCTTC.

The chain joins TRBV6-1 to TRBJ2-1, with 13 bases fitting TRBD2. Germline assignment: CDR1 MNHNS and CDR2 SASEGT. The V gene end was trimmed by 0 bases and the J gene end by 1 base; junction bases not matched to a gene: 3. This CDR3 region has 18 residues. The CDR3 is CASSEAGTSGKSYNEQFF. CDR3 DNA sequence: TGTGCCAGCAGTGAAGCCGGGACTAGCGGGAAATCCTACAATGAGCAGTTCTTC.

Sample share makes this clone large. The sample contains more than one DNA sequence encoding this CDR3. The CDR3 DNA is TGTGCCAGCAGCTTCCCCTCAACAACTAATGAAAAACTGTTTTTT. Translating gives CASSFPSTTNEKLFF. The chain has TRBV7-9 and TRBJ1-4; no reliable D call. The CDR3 runs 15 residues. Germline CDR1 SEHNR, CDR2 FQNEAQ (reference sequence). Deletions cut 3 bases from V and 0 bases from J, with 8 bases between.

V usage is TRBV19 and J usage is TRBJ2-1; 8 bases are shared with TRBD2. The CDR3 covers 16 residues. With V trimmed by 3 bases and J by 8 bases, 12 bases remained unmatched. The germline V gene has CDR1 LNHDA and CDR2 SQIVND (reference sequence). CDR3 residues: CASSIGLAGFYHEQFF. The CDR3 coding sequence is TGTGCCAGTAGTATCGGACTAGCCGGCTTTTATCATGAGCAGTTCTTC.

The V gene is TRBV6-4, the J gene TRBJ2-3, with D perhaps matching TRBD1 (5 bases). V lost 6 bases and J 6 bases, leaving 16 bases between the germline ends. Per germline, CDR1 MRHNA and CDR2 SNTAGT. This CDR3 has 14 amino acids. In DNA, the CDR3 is TGTGCCAGCAGCGCCGACCCGGCAGGGGATACGCAGTATTTT. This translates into CASSADPAGDTQYF.

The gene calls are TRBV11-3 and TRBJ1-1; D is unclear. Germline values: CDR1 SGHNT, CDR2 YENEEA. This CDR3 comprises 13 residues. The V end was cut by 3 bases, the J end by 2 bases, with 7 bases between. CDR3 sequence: CASSFFSNTEAFF. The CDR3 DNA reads TGTGCCAGCAGCTTTTTCAGTAACACTGAAGCTTTCTTT.

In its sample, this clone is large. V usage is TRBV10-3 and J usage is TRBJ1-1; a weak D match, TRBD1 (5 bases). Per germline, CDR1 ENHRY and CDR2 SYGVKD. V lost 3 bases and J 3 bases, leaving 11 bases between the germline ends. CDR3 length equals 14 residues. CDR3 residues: CAISDVLGDTEAFF. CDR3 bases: TGTGCCATCAGTGACGTGCTAGGGGACACTGAAGCTTTCTTT.

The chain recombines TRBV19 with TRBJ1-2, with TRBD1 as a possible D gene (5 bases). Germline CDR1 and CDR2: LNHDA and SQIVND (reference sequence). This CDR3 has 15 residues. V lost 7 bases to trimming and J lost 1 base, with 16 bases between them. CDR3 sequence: CASTKGDGLNYGYTF. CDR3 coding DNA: TGTGCCAGTACTAAAGGGGACGGACTTAACTATGGCTACACCTTC.

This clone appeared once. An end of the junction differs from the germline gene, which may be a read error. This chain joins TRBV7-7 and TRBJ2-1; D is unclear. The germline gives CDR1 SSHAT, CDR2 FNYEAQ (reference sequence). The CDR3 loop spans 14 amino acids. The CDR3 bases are TGTGCTAGCAGCTTAGACGGGTCAATCGATGAGCAGTTCTTC. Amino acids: CASSLDGSIDEQFF.

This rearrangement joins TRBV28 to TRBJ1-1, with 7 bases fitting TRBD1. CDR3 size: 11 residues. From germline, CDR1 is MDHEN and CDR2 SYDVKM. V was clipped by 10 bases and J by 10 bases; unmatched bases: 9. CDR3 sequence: CATLRTGGAFF. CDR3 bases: TGTGCCACACTACGGACAGGAGGAGCTTTCTTT. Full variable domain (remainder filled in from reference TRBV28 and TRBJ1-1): DVKVTQSSRYLVKRTGEKVFLECVQDMDHENMFWYRQDPGLGLRLIYFSYDVKMKEKGDIPEGYSVSREKKERFSLILESASTNQTSMYLCATLRTGGAFFGQGTRLTVV.

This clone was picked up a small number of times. CDR3 in DNA: TGTGCCAGCAGTCTCAGGGGAAACTATGGCTACACCTTC. Its protein product is CASSLRGNYGYTF. The gene calls are TRBV28 and TRBJ1-2, with D possibly TRBD1 on 6 matching bases. V was cut by 5 bases and J by 2 bases, with 9 bases left in between. The CDR3 consists of 13 residues. From germline, CDR1 is MDHEN and CDR2 SYDVKM.

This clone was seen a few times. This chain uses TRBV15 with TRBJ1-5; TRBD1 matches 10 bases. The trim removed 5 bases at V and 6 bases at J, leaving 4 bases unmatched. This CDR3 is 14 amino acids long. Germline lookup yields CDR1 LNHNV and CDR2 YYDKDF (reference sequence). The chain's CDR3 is CATSLDRGFQPQHF. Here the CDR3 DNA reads TGTGCCACCAGCCTGGACAGGGGGTTTCAGCCCCAGCATTTT.